These 3 T cell receptor beta chains share one sample of origin, sequenced in a study of T cells in Graves' hyperthyroidism and ophthalmopathy. Regions amplified from RNA transcripts were the TCR beta CDR3 regions. An initial round of RT-PCR targeting the TCR CDR3 relied on the HTBI primer set. TCRdb itself ran the multiplex PCR reads through MiXCR, one entry per CDR3 protein. The sample holds some 380,000 distinct CDR3 sequences, roughly 12% seen once. The sequenced sample consisted of blood. These receptors all stem from a man under 40 with Graves' hyperthyroidism that later progressed to Graves' ophthalmopathy.

This clonotype was observed a few times. One end of the junction is discordant with germline, which a read error may explain. The rearrangement links TRBV28 to TRBJ2-7; D is perhaps TRBD1 or TRBD2 (5 bases each). Germline V CDR1 and CDR2: MDHEN, SYDVKM. The CDR3 is 13 amino acids. CDR3 amino acids: CASSPWDPYVQYF. CDR3 nucleotides: TGTGCCAGCAGTCCCTGGGACCCCTACGTGCAGTACTTC.

This clonotype showed up just a few times. The chain links TRBV24-1 to TRBJ1-5, with D tentatively TRBD1 (6 bases). V lost 1 base and J 0 bases, leaving 15 bases between the germline ends. The CDR3 is made up of 18 amino acids. The germline gives CDR1 KGHDR, CDR2 SFDVKD. The CDR3 coding sequence is TGTGCCACCAGTGATTTACAGGGACTTTTATATAGCAATCAGCCCCAGCATTTT. This encodes CATSDLQGLLYSNQPQHF.

This clonotype was seen at least ten times. The CDR3 bases are TGTGCCAGCAGTTCGCTAGGTGAGCAGTTCTTC. Translating gives CASSSLGEQFF. The chain couples TRBV6-2 or TRBV6-3 to TRBJ2-1, with D hard to call. The length of the CDR3 is 11 residues. Germline-derived CDR1 and CDR2 are MNHEY and SVGEGT. V was pared by 4 bases and J by 9 bases, with 7 bases between.